Below, 25 T cell receptor beta chains from the same sample are listed, as sequenced in a study of cytomegalovirus exposure and HLA in healthy donors. PCR amplification relied on 60 Vbeta primers (plus 13 Jbeta primers). Here immunoSEQ multiplex PCR was the method, and the copy in TCRdb shows in-frame clones only, minus some. The sample gives over 100,000 clones, about 80% of which show up once; 5% to 6.5% is in the top ten. The sequencing sample was made of PBMCs. The receptors derive from a man aged 25-40 years in good health and CMV-seronegative.

CDR3 sequence reads: CASSIAGLNGYTF. DNA for the CDR3: TGTGCCAGTAGTATCGCAGGGTTGAATGGCTACACCTTC. The chain links TRBV19 to TRBJ1-2; a possible D gene is TRBD1 (5 bases). The V gene's germline CDR1 is LNHDA and CDR2 SQIVND (reference sequence). The length of the CDR3 is 13 residues. V was shortened by 3 bases and J by 6 bases, with 11 bases between the two germline ends.

The chain uses TRBV21-1 and TRBJ2-7; the D call of TRBD2 is as the table states it, not checked on the DNA. TRBV21-1 is a pseudogene. The CDR3 extends over 16 amino acids. For the CDR3, the DNA is TGTGCCAGCAGCCACAGACTAGCGGGGCACTCCTACGAGCAGTACTTC. As protein: CASSHRLAGHSYEQYF.

This chain connects TRBV5-6 to TRBJ2-1, with 14 bases matching TRBD2. The CDR3 totals 15 residues. Germline CDR1 and CDR2: SGHDT and YYEEEE. Unmatched junction bases numbered 2, after V lost 3 bases and J lost 6 bases. This chain's CDR3 is CASSWGLAGANEQFF. The DNA for the CDR3 is TGTGCCAGCAGCTGGGGACTAGCGGGAGCCAATGAGCAGTTCTTC.

V usage is TRBV2 and J usage is TRBJ2-5; tentatively, D is TRBD2 (5 bases). The V gene lost 6 bases and the J gene lost 3 bases, with 17 bases spanning the gap. CDR1 and CDR2 from the germline V gene are SNHLY and FYNNEI. This CDR3 has 15 amino acids. This CDR3 is CASRVSGSIKETQYF. CDR3 bases: TGTGCCAGCAGGGTGAGCGGATCGATAAAAGAGACCCAGTACTTC.

The genes are TRBV28 and TRBJ2-2; D may be TRBD1 (7 bases). In germline, CDR1 is MDHEN, CDR2 SYDVKM. The CDR3 has 15 residues. Trimming left V 4 bases short and J 3 bases short, with 12 bases between. CDR3 coding DNA: TGTGCCAGCAGTTCCGGAGGGGGCCACACCGGGGAGCTGTTTTTT. Its protein product is CASSSGGGHTGELFF.

The genes are TRBV5-6 and TRBJ1-2; TRBD1 matches 7 bases. The V gene's germline CDR1 is SGHDT and CDR2 YYEEEE. V shed 2 bases and J 3 bases; nucleotides not matched to a gene: 1. This CDR3 has 13 amino acids. The CDR3 is CASSFGTDYGYTF. Here the CDR3 DNA reads TGTGCCAGCAGCTTCGGGACAGACTATGGCTACACCTTC.

This chain joins TRBV18 and TRBJ2-7, with 7 bases identical to TRBD1. V lost 2 bases and J lost 5; bases outside the gene matches: 3. This CDR3 has 13 residues. Germline V gene lookup returns CDR1 KGHSH and CDR2 LQKENI. CDR3 protein: CASSPTGVHEQYF. The CDR3 DNA follows: TGTGCCAGCTCACCAACAGGGGTCCACGAGCAGTACTTC. The entire variable domain, with the rest obtained from reference TRBV18 and TRBJ2-7, is as follows: NAGVMQNPRHLVRRRGQEARLRCSPMKGHSHVYWYRQLPEEGLKFMVYLQKENIIDESGMPKERFSAEFPKEGPSILRIQQVVRGDSAAYFCASSPTGVHEQYFGPGTRLTVT.

This chain connects TRBV6-4 to TRBJ1-2, with 9 nucleotides matching TRBD1. V lost 3 bases and J lost 4; bases outside the gene matches: 9. The length of the CDR3 is 16 residues. Germline V lookup: CDR1 MRHNA, CDR2 SNTAGT. CDR3 amino acids: CASSEEGDRGSYGYTF. As DNA, the CDR3 is TGTGCCAGCAGTGAAGAGGGTGACAGGGGGTCCTATGGCTACACCTTC.

Only a few counts were recorded for this clone. The J gene is TRBJ2-1, the V gene TRBV27; 11 nucleotides align to TRBD2. Germline values: CDR1 MNHEY, CDR2 SMNVEV (reference sequence). This CDR3 region has 15 residues. V shed 6 bases, J shed 2 bases, and the junction held 3 bases outside the gene matches. CDR3 protein: CASRASGRTYNEQFF. CDR3 coding DNA: TGTGCCAGCAGGGCTAGCGGGAGGACCTACAATGAGCAGTTCTTC.

V is TRBV6-6 and J is TRBJ2-7; 15 nucleotides agree with TRBD2. Per germline, CDR1 MNHNY and CDR2 SVGAGI (reference sequence). V was clipped by 10 bases and J by 0 bases; unmatched bases: 4. The CDR3 covers 15 residues. The CDR3 DNA reads as TGTGCCACCCGGACTAGCGGGAGGGACTCCTACGAGCAGTACTTC. This codes for CATRTSGRDSYEQYF.

The V and J genes are TRBV4-1 and TRBJ2-7; 7 bases are shared with TRBD2. The CDR3 runs 15 residues. Germline values: CDR1 MGHRA, CDR2 YSYEKL. J lost 4 bases, V lost 1 base, and 7 bases had no gene match. CDR3 residues: CASSQVAGVDYEQYF. DNA for the CDR3: TGCGCCAGCAGCCAAGTTGCGGGAGTCGATTACGAGCAGTACTTC.

This sequence joins TRBV7-2 and TRBJ2-7, with D perhaps TRBD1 (6 bases). The length of the CDR3 is 13 residues. The V gene lost 5 bases and the J gene lost 3 bases, with 11 bases spanning the gap. Per germline, CDR1 SGHTA and CDR2 FQGNSA. CDR3 nucleotide sequence: TGTGCCAGCAGCATTCGGGACAACTACGAGCAGTACTTC. It is translated as CASSIRDNYEQYF.

The chain carries TRBV28 and TRBJ1-2; D not resolved. The CDR3 length is 13 residues. The V and J ends lost 3 bases and 4 bases respectively, with 9 bases between them. The germline CDR1 and CDR2 sequences are MDHEN and SYDVKM. Here the CDR3 reads CASSLSGIYGYTF. CDR3 DNA sequence: TGTGCCAGCAGTTTGTCGGGAATCTATGGCTACACCTTC.

The chain is built from TRBV21-1 and TRBJ1-5; TRBD1 is taken as the D call from the table, unchecked against the DNA. TRBV21-1 is shown as a pseudogene. This CDR3 comprises 15 residues. The CDR3 reads CASSKVPMSNQPQHF. The CDR3 bases are TGTGCCAGCAGCAAAGTCCCCATGAGCAATCAGCCCCAGCATTTT.

CDR3 protein: CASLHPSGKGYTF. The CDR3 region has the DNA TGTGCCAGCCTCCACCCGTCAGGGAAGGGCTACACCTTC. This sequence joins TRBV7-9 and TRBJ1-2; D possibly corresponds to TRBD1 (5 bases). From germline, CDR1 is SEHNR and CDR2 FQNEAQ (reference sequence). V was shortened by 8 bases and J by 8 bases, with 18 bases between the two germline ends. The CDR3 totals 13 residues.

In DNA, the CDR3 is TGTGCCAGCAGCTTATTGCCGGGCACCGGGGAGCTGTTTTTT. As protein: CASSLLPGTGELFF. This chain joins TRBV11-1 and TRBJ2-2; D not resolved. CDR3 size: 14 residues. The V gene's germline CDR1 is SGHAT and CDR2 FQDESV (reference sequence). The V end lost 2 bases, the J end lost 4 bases, and 8 bases lay between the germline ends.

The chain uses TRBV15 and TRBJ1-2, with TRBD1 matching over 9 bases. The CDR3 covers 14 residues. Losses at the gene ends were 6 bases for V and 3 bases for J; bases not matched to a gene: 5. Germline CDR1 is LNHNV and CDR2 is YYDKDF (reference sequence). The CDR3 nucleotides are TGTGCCACCAGTCGGGACAGGGAGGACTATGGCTACACCTTC. Translated: CATSRDREDYGYTF.

In its sample, this clone was seen a few times. V and J are TRBV7-9 and TRBJ2-3; the match to TRBD2 covers 8 bases. The germline V gene has CDR1 SEHNR and CDR2 FQNEAQ (reference sequence). V shed 3 bases and J 1 base; nucleotides not matched to a gene: 0. This CDR3 is built from 14 residues. This chain's CDR3 is CASSLTSGTDTQYF. CDR3 DNA: TGTGCCAGCAGCTTGACTAGCGGCACAGATACGCAGTATTTT.

The genes are TRBV25-1 and TRBJ2-3; no clear D. Germline V gene lookup returns CDR1 MGHDK and CDR2 SYGVNS. CDR3 length: 13 residues. Trimming shortened V by 4 bases and J by 1 base, and 6 bases separated the two germline ends. CDR3 bases: TGTGCCAGCAGTGCACGGGGCACAGATACGCAGTATTTT. Amino acid sequence: CASSARGTDTQYF.

This chain uses TRBV7-9 with TRBJ2-7; TRBD1 matches 10 bases. Germline lookup yields CDR1 SEHNR and CDR2 FQNEAQ (reference sequence). There are 15 residues in the CDR3. The V and J ends lost 5 bases and 6 bases, in that order; junction bases with no gene match: 10. The CDR3 sequence: CASSTRQGASGEQYF. The CDR3 nucleotides are TGTGCCAGCAGCACCAGACAGGGGGCATCGGGCGAGCAGTACTTC.

This rearrangement joins TRBV6-1 to TRBJ2-7, with 14 bases matching TRBD2. The germline V gene has CDR1 MNHNS and CDR2 SASEGT. This CDR3 region has 15 residues. Trimming took 4 bases from V and 7 from J; bases not matched to a gene: 6. CDR3 nucleotides: TGTGCCAGCAGTGGACTAGCGGGAGGGCCGCTGGAGCAGTACTTC. Residues: CASSGLAGGPLEQYF.

CDR3 bases: TGCGCCAGCAGACCGACGGGTCACGGGGAGGAAGCTTTCTTT. Encoded protein: CASRPTGHGEEAFF. The chain has TRBV5-1 and TRBJ1-1, with D hard to call. In germline, CDR1 is SGHRS, CDR2 YFSETQ. CDR3 size: 14 residues. Trimming removed 5 bases at V and 8 bases at J, with 19 bases between.

V gene TRBV6-6 combines with J gene TRBJ2-4; TRBD1 is a possible D gene (6 bases). The CDR3 loop spans 15 amino acids. Germline assignment: CDR1 MNHNY and CDR2 SVGAGI (reference sequence). Trimming pared 6 bases from V and 8 bases from J, leaving 20 bases between. The DNA of the CDR3 is TGTGCCAGCAGGCCCAACGGACAGTTTTTGGACATTCAGTACTTC. It codes for CASRPNGQFLDIQYF.

The chain has TRBV2 and TRBJ2-3; 8 nucleotides match TRBD2. From germline, CDR1 is SNHLY and CDR2 FYNNEI. With V trimmed by 6 bases and J by 8 bases, 10 bases remained unmatched. The CDR3 runs 14 residues. The CDR3 sequence: CASRARGDGSTQYF. Written as DNA, the CDR3 is TGTGCCAGCAGAGCGCGGGGGGACGGTAGTACGCAGTATTTT.

The gene calls are TRBV5-6 and TRBJ2-5; TRBD2 might be the D (6 bases). The CDR3 covers 14 residues. The germline V gene encodes CDR1 SGHDT and CDR2 YYEEEE. The V end was cut by 2 bases, the J end by 0 bases, with 8 bases between. The chain's CDR3 is CASSLRGYQETQYF. The CDR3 DNA reads as TGTGCCAGCAGCTTACGGGGGTACCAAGAGACCCAGTACTTC.